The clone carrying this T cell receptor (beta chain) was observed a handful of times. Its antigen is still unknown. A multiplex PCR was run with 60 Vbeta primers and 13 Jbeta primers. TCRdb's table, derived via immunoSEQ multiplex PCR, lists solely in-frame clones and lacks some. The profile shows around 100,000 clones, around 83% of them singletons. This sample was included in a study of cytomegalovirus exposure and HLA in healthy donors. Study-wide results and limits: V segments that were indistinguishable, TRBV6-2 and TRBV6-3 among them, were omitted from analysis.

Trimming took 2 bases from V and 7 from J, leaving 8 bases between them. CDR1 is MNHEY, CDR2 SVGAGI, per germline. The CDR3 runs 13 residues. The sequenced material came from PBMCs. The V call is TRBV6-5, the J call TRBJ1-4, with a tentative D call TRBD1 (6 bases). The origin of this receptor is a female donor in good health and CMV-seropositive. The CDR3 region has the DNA TGTGCCAGCAGTTACCTGGGGGCTGAAAAACTGTTTTTT. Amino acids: CASSYLGAEKLFF.